The 25 T cell receptor beta chains below all came from one sample that was sequenced in a study of T cell changes during pregnancy in multiple sclerosis (dated by TCRdb to the late 2010s). Library preparation was by the immunoSEQ multiplex PCR assay. Imported from immuneACCESS, the table was reduced by TCRdb to in-frame sequences with V and J called. These copies leave out some clones; in studies compared against another copy, an unresolved V gene accounts for under half, and the cause of the remainder is not known. The sample table lists 32,000 or so clones, roughly 89% of them with a count of one. In total, the top ten clones hold approximately 5% of the sample. The sequencing used CD8+ T cells from peripheral blood mononuclear cells, collected in the first trimester of pregnancy. The receptor source for this set is a female donor with multiple sclerosis, enrolled in a pregnancy study.

There are a few counts of this clone. This chain joins TRBV7-9 and TRBJ2-7, with D possibly being TRBD2 (6 bases). CDR1 and CDR2 (germline): SEHNR, FQNEAQ (reference sequence). The length of the CDR3 is 12 residues. V lost 5 bases and J 6 bases, leaving 11 bases between the germline ends. The CDR3 DNA reads as TGTGCCAGCAGCCCGCTGGGGGGCGAGCAGTACTTC. This sequence encodes CASSPLGGEQYF.

The genes are TRBV10-3 and TRBJ2-1; 8 nucleotides match TRBD2. Germline V CDR1 and CDR2: ENHRY, SYGVKD. V was pared by 2 bases and J by 0 bases, with 6 bases of the junction left unmatched. The CDR3 totals 17 residues. CDR3 sequence: CAISEKSGRGSYNEQFF. CDR3 DNA: TGTGCCATCAGTGAGAAATCCGGGAGGGGCTCCTACAATGAGCAGTTCTTC.

The chain recombines TRBV11-2 with TRBJ2-1; possibly TRBD2 for D (5 bases). V lost 5 bases and J lost 7, with 18 bases in between. The CDR3 has 15 amino acids. CDR1 SGHAT and CDR2 FQNNGV come from the germline V gene. The CDR3 DNA is TGTGCCAGCAGCCAAGGCCCCTCCCCGGGAAATGAGCAGTTCTTC. It encodes CASSQGPSPGNEQFF.

V is TRBV5-1 and J is TRBJ2-7; the D gene is possibly TRBD2 (7 bases). This CDR3 region has 15 residues. Trimming stripped 6 bases from V and 3 bases from J, with 19 bases between. Germline V gene lookup returns CDR1 SGHRS and CDR2 YFSETQ. For the CDR3, the DNA is TGCGCCAGCATGGGGGGGGCAGATGATTTCTACGAGCAGTACTTC. This encodes CASMGGADDFYEQYF.

This chain connects TRBV21-1 to TRBJ2-7; the D call of TRBD2 is as the table states it, not checked on the DNA. TRBV21-1 is a recognized pseudogene. The CDR3 is 20 residues long. The chain's CDR3 is CASSTLSRATGSGRTYEQYF. The CDR3 DNA follows: TGTGCCAGCAGCACGTTATCGCGGGCCACAGGTAGCGGGAGGACGTACGAGCAGTACTTC.

This sequence joins TRBV4-3 and TRBJ2-3; maybe TRBD1 (6 bases). CDR1 and CDR2 from the germline V gene are LGHNA and YSLEER. This CDR3 spans 16 amino acids. V was clipped by 1 base and J by 5 bases, with 16 bases between them. CDR3 in amino acids: CASSQAALQGGDTQYF. The CDR3 region has the DNA TGCGCCAGCAGCCAAGCGGCCCTACAAGGGGGAGATACGCAGTATTTT.

The chain carries TRBV28 and TRBJ1-5, with a possible D match to TRBD1 (5 bases). CDR1 is MDHEN, CDR2 SYDVKM, per germline. This CDR3 is built from 18 residues. Trimming shortened V by 6 bases and J by 1 base, and 22 bases separated the two germline ends. CDR3 in DNA: TGTGCCAGCAGCCAGCCGATCAGGGCCTTCCGAAGCAATCAGCCCCAGCATTTT. Protein: CASSQPIRAFRSNQPQHF.

The V gene is TRBV2, the J gene TRBJ2-5; 11 nucleotides match TRBD2. This CDR3 has 14 amino acids. Trimming cost V 4 bases and J 5 bases; bases outside gene matches: 3. CDR1 and CDR2 (germline): SNHLY, FYNNEI. CDR3 nucleotide sequence: TGTGCCAGCAGTGGACTAGCGGGAATTGAGACCCAGTACTTC. It encodes CASSGLAGIETQYF.

V is TRBV6-4 and J is TRBJ2-5; 10 bases are a match to TRBD2. The J call may not be correct, given that the DNA end is closer to TRBJ2-7. CDR3 size: 15 residues. Germline-derived CDR1 and CDR2 are MRHNA and SNTAGT. CDR3 sequence: CASSEGASGSYEQYF. CDR3 coding DNA: TGTGCCAGCAGTGAGGGGGCTAGCGGGAGTTACGAGCAGTACTTC.

The chain combines TRBV6-5 with TRBJ2-3; 9 positions match TRBD2. Trimming took 7 bases from V and 0 from J; bases not matched to a gene: 5. There are 15 residues in the CDR3. Germline loops: CDR1 MNHEY, CDR2 SVGAGI. CDR3 nucleotides: TGTGCCAGCACCGTAGCGGGGGAGAGCACAGATACGCAGTATTTT. Its protein is CASTVAGESTDTQYF.

The V gene is TRBV10-3, the J gene TRBJ2-5, with 8 bases identical to TRBD2. From germline, CDR1 is ENHRY and CDR2 SYGVKD. Trimming at V came to 3 bases and at J to 4 bases, leaving 7 bases not matched to a gene. The CDR3 totals 15 residues. The CDR3 sequence is CAISDRGSGGETQYF. Written as DNA, the CDR3 is TGTGCCATCAGTGATCGCGGGAGCGGGGGAGAGACCCAGTACTTC.

The chain couples TRBV27 to TRBJ2-7; 8 nucleotides agree with TRBD2. This CDR3 spans 15 amino acids. Looked up from germline, CDR1 is MNHEY and CDR2 is SMNVEV (reference sequence). J gave up 3 bases and V 5 bases, and 9 bases lay outside the gene matches. CDR3 sequence (DNA): TGTGCCAGCAGTCCTCGTAGCGGGGCACTCTACGAGCAGTACTTC. Translation gives CASSPRSGALYEQYF.

J is TRBJ1-2 and V is TRBV2; D is possibly TRBD1 (5 bases). Germline V CDR1 and CDR2: SNHLY, FYNNEI. This CDR3 is built from 16 residues. V lost 3 bases and J lost 4, with 18 bases in between. The DNA of the CDR3 is TGTGCCAGCAGTGACATAGGGTCCACGGACACCTATGGCTACACCTTC. Its protein is CASSDIGSTDTYGYTF.

The chain is built from TRBV28 and TRBJ1-1; possible D gene TRBD1, 6 bases. This CDR3 comprises 14 residues. Germline values: CDR1 MDHEN, CDR2 SYDVKM. The ends were cut back, 5 bases at V and 3 bases at J, with 13 bases in the middle. The CDR3 region has the DNA TGTGCCAGCAGTCCGGACAGACTCTACACTGAAGCTTTCTTT. Translating it yields CASSPDRLYTEAFF.

The V gene is TRBV4-3, the J gene TRBJ2-1; 10 bases match TRBD1. With V trimmed by 3 bases and J by 7 bases, 12 bases remained unmatched. Germline-derived CDR1 and CDR2 are LGHNA and YSLEER. This CDR3 is 17 amino acids long. CDR3 residues: CASSHRQGAILVNEQFF. The CDR3 nucleotides read TGCGCCAGCAGCCATCGACAGGGGGCGATATTGGTTAATGAGCAGTTCTTC.

This chain links TRBV13 with TRBJ2-7, with D possibly being TRBD2 (6 bases). V was shortened by 5 bases and J by 3 bases, with 17 bases between the two germline ends. CDR1 and CDR2 from the germline V gene are PRHDT and FYEKMQ (reference sequence). This CDR3 spans 15 amino acids. CDR3 in amino acids: CASSPGTGKLYEQYF. Written as DNA, the CDR3 is TGTGCCAGCAGCCCAGGGACTGGCAAACTCTACGAGCAGTACTTC.

V gene TRBV7-6 combines with J gene TRBJ2-2, with D unclear. Germline CDR1 reads SGHVS; CDR2 reads FNYEAQ. Trimming removed 1 base at V and 7 bases at J, with 16 bases between. This CDR3 is built from 16 residues. The CDR3 loop is CASSLGEVESIGELFF. The CDR3 DNA sequence: TGTGCCAGCAGCTTAGGTGAAGTAGAGTCTATCGGGGAGCTGTTTTTT.

V gene TRBV6-5 combines with J gene TRBJ2-2, with 8 bases matching TRBD2. Germline CDR1 reads MNHEY; CDR2 reads SVGAGI. The CDR3 consists of 14 residues. V gave up 2 bases and J gave up 4 bases; unmatched junction bases: 0. Here the CDR3 DNA reads TGTGCCAGCAGTTACGCGGGAGGCACCGGGGAGCTGTTTTTT. It codes for CASSYAGGTGELFF.

The chain combines TRBV14 with TRBJ2-1; TRBD1 matches at 10 bases. CDR1 and CDR2 from the germline V gene are SGHDN and FVKESK. J lost 7 bases, V lost 0 bases, and 12 bases had no gene match. This CDR3 contains 18 residues. The CDR3, as DNA: TGTGCCAGCAGCCAAGATCTTCTCTTGGGACAGGGGAGGAATGAGCAGTTCTTC. Translation: CASSQDLLLGQGRNEQFF.

The chain uses TRBV2 and TRBJ1-2; tentative D call: TRBD1 (6 bases). Germline values: CDR1 SNHLY, CDR2 FYNNEI. There are 11 residues in the CDR3. Trimming took off 9 bases at V and 5 bases at J, with 10 bases between the two ends. The CDR3, as DNA: TGTGCCAGGGTACAGGGATATGGCTACACCTTC. Its translation: CARVQGYGYTF. Combining the CDR3 with reference TRBV2 and TRBJ1-2 gives the whole variable domain EPEVTQTPSHQVTQMGQEVILRCVPISNHLYFYWYRQILGQKVEFLVSFYNNEISEKSEIFDDQFSVERPDGSNFTLKIRSTKLEDSAMYFCARVQGYGYTFGSGTRLTVV.

CDR3 sequence: CASSEGGRTGWGGNYEQYF. In DNA, the CDR3 is TGTGCCAGCAGTGAAGGAGGACGTACGGGGTGGGGGGGGAACTACGAGCAGTACTTC. The chain couples TRBV2 to TRBJ2-7; 7 positions match TRBD2. In germline, CDR1 is SNHLY, CDR2 FYNNEI. V shed 1 base and J 3 bases; nucleotides not matched to a gene: 18. There are 19 residues in the CDR3.

This chain uses TRBV7-9 with TRBJ1-1; possibly TRBD1 for D (6 bases). Deletions cut 5 bases from V and 2 bases from J, with 9 bases between. The CDR3 totals 13 residues. Germline V gene data show CDR1 as SEHNR and CDR2 as FQNEAQ (reference sequence). CDR3 in DNA: TGTGCCAGCAGCCCACAGGGAAACACTGAAGCTTTCTTT. Amino acid sequence: CASSPQGNTEAFF.

V usage is TRBV2 and J usage is TRBJ2-7; 8 bases align to TRBD2. V shed 8 bases, J shed 6 bases, and the junction held 15 bases outside the gene matches. Germline CDR1 reads SNHLY; CDR2 reads FYNNEI. The CDR3 has 15 residues. The CDR3 nucleotides read TGTGCCAGCTCCCCCTGGGGGCGGGAGGTCGGCGAGCAGTACTTC. It codes for CASSPWGREVGEQYF.

V is TRBV5-1 and J is TRBJ2-5, with 7 nucleotides matching TRBD2. The CDR3 spans 16 residues. V trimming: 1 base; J trimming: 2 bases; junction bases outside the gene matches: 8. Germline CDR1 SGHRS, CDR2 YFSETQ. In DNA form, the CDR3 reads TGCGCCAGCAGCTTGATGCCTAGCGGAGCACAAGAGACCCAGTACTTC. This sequence encodes CASSLMPSGAQETQYF. The complete variable domain, with remaining parts taken from reference TRBV5-1 and TRBJ2-5, reads KAGVTQTPRYLIKTRGQQVTLSCSPISGHRSVSWYQQTPGQGLQFLFEYFSETQRNKGNFPGRFSGRQFSNSRSEMNVSTLELGDSALYLCASSLMPSGAQETQYFGPGTRLLVL.

The J gene is TRBJ2-7, the V gene TRBV10-2; D is possibly TRBD2 (6 bases). With 2 bases removed from V and 12 bases from J, the gap between germline ends came to 20 bases. The CDR3 loop spans 14 amino acids. Germline lookup yields CDR1 WSHSY and CDR2 SAAADI. CDR3 sequence (DNA): TGCGCCAGCAGTGAGGTCGTGGCAGGGACGGGAGCGTACTTC. Its protein is CASSEVVAGTGAYF.